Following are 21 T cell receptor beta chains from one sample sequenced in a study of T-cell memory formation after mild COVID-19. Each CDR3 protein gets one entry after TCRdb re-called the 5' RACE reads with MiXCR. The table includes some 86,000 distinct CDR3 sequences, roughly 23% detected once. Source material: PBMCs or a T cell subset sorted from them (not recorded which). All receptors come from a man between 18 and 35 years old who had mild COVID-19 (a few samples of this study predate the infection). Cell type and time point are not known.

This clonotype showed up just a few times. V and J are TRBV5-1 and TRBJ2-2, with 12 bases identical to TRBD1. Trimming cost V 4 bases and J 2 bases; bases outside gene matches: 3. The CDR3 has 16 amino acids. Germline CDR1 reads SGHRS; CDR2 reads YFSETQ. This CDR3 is CASSPGTGGNTGELFF. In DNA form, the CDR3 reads TGCGCCAGCAGCCCAGGGACAGGGGGCAACACCGGGGAGCTGTTTTTT.

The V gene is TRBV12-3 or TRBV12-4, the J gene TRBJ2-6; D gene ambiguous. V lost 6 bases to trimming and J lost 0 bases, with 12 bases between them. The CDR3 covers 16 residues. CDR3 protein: CASRRTGNSGANVLTF. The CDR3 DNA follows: TGTGCCAGCAGGAGGACGGGTAACTCTGGGGCCAACGTCCTGACTTTC.

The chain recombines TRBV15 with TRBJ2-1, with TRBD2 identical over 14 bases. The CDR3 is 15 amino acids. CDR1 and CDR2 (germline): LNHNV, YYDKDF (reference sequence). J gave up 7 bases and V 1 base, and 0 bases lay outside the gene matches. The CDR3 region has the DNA TGTGCCACCAGCAGAGGGACTAGCGGGGGGAATGAGCAGTTCTTC. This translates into CATSRGTSGGNEQFF.

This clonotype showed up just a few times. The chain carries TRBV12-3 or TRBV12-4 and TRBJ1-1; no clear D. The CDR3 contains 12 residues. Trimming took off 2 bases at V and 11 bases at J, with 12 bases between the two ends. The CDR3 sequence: CASSLWGSGAFF. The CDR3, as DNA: TGTGCCAGCAGTTTATGGGGTAGCGGGGCTTTCTTT.

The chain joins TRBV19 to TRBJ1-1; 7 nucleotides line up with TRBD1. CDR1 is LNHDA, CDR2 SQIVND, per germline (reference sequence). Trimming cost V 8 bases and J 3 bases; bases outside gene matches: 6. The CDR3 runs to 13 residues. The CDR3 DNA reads TGTGCCAGTTCGGGACAGAGTTACACTGAAGCTTTCTTT. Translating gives CASSGQSYTEAFF.

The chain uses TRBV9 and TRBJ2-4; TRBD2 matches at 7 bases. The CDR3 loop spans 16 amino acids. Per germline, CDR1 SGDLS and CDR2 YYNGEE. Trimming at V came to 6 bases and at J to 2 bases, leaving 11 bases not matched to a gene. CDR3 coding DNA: TGTGCCAGCAACCCCGGGGAGGGAGGGTCCAAAAACATTCAGTACTTC. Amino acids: CASNPGEGGSKNIQYF.

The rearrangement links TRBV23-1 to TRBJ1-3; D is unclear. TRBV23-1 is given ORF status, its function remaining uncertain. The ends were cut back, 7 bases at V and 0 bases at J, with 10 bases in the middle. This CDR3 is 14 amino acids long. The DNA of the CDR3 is TGCGCCAGCACCACACCGAGCTCTGGAAACACCATATATTTT. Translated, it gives CASTTPSSGNTIYF.

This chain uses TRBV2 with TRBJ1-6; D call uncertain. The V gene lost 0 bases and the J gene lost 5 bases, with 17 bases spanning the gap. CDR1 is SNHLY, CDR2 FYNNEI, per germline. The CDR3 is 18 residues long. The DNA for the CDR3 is TGTGCCAGCAGTGAAGCGAGAGAAGCCAAGCTAAATAATTCACCCCTCCACTTT. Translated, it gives CASSEAREAKLNNSPLHF.

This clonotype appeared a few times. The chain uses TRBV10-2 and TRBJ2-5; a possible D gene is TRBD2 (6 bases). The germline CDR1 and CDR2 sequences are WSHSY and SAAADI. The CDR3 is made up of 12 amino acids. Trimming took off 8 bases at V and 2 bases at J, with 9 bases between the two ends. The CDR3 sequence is CASGGLQETQYF. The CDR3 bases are TGCGCCAGCGGGGGGTTACAAGAGACCCAGTACTTC.

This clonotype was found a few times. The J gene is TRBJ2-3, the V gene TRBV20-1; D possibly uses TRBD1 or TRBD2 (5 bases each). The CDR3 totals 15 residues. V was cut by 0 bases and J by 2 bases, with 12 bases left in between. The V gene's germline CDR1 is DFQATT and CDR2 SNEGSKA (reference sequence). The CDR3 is CSAREWDGYTDTQYF. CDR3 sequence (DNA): TGCAGTGCTAGAGAATGGGACGGTTACACAGATACGCAGTATTTT.

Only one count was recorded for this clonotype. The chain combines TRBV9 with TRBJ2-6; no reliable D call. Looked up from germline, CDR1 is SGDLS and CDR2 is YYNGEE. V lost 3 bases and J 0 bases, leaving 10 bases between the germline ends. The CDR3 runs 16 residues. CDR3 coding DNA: TGTGCCAGCAGCGGACTTCGGTTCTCTGGGGCCAACGTCCTGACTTTC. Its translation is CASSGLRFSGANVLTF.

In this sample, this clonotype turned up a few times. CDR3 coding DNA: TGTGCCAGCAGCCTCTGGACAGGAGGGGAGCAGTACGTC. Its translation: CASSLWTGGEQYV. This chain links TRBV14 with TRBJ2-7, with D possibly matching TRBD1 (7 bases). The CDR3 consists of 13 residues. Trimming cost V 4 bases and J 7 bases, with 14 bases left between them. Germline V gene sequence: CDR1 SGHDN, CDR2 FVKESK.

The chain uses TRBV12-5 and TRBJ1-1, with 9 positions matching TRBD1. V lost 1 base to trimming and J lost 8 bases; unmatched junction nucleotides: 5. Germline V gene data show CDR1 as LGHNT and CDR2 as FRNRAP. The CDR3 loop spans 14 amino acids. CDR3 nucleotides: TGTGCTAGTGGTTTGGGGACAGGGGTTATGGAAGCTTTCTTT. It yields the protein CASGLGTGVMEAFF.

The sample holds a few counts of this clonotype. In DNA form, the CDR3 reads TGTGCCAGCAGTTACTCCTATTCTGAGACCCAGTACTTC. Protein: CASSYSYSETQYF. The V gene is TRBV6-2 or TRBV6-3, the J gene TRBJ2-5; no clear D. This CDR3 region has 13 residues. V lost 0 bases and J lost 5, with 7 bases in between. The germline V gene encodes CDR1 MNHEY and CDR2 SVGEGT.

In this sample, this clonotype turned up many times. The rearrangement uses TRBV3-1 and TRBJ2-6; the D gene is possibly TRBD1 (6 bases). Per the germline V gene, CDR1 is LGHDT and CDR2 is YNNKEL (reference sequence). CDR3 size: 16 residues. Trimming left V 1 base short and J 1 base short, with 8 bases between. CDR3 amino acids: CASSQGTASGANVLTF. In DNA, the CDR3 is TGTGCCAGCAGCCAAGGGACAGCTTCTGGGGCCAACGTCCTGACTTTC.

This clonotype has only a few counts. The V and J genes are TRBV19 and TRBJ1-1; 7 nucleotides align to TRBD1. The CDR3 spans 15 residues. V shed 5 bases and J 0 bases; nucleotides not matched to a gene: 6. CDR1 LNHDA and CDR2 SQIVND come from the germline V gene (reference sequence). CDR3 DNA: TGTGCCAGTAGTCCAGGGGGACAGCTGAACACTGAAGCTTTCTTT. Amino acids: CASSPGGQLNTEAFF.

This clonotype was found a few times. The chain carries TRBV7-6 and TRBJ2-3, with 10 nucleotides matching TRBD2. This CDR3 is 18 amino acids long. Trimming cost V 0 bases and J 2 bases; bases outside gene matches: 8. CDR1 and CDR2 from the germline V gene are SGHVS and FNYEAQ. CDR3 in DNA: TGTGCCAGCAGCTTAGCGTGGGTAGCGGGGGGAGTCACAGATACGCAGTATTTT. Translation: CASSLAWVAGGVTDTQYF.

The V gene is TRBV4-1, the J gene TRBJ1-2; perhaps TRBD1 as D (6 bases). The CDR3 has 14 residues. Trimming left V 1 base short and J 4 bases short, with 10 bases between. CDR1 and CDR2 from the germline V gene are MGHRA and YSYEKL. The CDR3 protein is CASSQAQGPYGYTF. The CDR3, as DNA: TGCGCCAGCAGCCAAGCACAGGGTCCCTATGGCTACACCTTC.

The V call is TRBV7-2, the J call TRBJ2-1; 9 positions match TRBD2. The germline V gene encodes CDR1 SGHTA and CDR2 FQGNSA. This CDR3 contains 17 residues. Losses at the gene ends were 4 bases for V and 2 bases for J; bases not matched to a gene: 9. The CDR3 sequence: CASSSILSGGAYNEQFF. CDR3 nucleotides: TGTGCCAGCAGCTCTATCCTTAGCGGGGGAGCCTACAATGAGCAGTTCTTC.

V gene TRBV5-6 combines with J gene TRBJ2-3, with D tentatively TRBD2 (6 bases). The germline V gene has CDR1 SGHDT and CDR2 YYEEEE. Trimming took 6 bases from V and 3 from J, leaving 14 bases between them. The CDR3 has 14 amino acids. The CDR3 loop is CASNIYRETDTQYF. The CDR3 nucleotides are TGTGCCAGCAACATCTATCGGGAGACAGATACGCAGTATTTT.

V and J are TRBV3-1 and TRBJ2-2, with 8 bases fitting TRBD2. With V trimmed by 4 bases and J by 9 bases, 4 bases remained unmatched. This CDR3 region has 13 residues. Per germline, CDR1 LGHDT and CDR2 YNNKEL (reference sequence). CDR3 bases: TGTGCCAGCAGCCCCGGGGGGGTCCGGGAGCTGTTTTTT. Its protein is CASSPGGVRELFF.